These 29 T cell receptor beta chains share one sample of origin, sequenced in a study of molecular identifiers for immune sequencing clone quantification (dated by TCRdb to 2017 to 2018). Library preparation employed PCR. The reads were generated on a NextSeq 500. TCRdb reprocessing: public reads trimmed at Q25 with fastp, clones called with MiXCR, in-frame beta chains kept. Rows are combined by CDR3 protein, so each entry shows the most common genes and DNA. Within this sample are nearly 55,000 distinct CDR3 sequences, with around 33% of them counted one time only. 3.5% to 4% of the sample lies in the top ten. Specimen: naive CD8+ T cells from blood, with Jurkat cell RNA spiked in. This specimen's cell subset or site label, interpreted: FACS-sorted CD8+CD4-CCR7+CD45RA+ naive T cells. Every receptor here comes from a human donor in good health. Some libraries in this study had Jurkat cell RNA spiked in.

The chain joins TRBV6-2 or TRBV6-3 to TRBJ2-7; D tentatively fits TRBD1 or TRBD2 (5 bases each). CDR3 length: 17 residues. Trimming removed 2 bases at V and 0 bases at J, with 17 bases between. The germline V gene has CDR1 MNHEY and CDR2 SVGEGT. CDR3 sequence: CASSYQGSTADSYEQYF. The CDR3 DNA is TGTGCCAGCAGTTACCAGGGATCTACAGCGGACTCCTACGAGCAGTACTTC.

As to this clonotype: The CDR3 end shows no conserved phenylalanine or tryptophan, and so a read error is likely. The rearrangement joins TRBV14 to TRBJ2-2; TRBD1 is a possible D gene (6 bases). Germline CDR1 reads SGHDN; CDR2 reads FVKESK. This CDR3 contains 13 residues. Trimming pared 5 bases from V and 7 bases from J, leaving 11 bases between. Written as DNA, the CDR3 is TGTGCCAGCAGCGTTACAGGGATCGGGGAGCTGTTTTAT. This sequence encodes CASSVTGIGELFY.

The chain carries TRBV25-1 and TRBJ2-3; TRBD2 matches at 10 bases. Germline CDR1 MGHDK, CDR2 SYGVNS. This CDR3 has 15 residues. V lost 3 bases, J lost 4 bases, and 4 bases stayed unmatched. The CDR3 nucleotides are TGTGCCAGCAGTGATCTAGCGGGAGACCCAGATACGCAGTATTTT. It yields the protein CASSDLAGDPDTQYF.

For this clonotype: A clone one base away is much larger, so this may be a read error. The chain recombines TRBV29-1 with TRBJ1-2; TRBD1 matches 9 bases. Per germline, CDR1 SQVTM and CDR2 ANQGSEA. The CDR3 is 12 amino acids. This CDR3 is CGAPGQGSGYTF. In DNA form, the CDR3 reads TGCGGCGCCCCCGGACAGGGGAGCGGCTACACCTTC. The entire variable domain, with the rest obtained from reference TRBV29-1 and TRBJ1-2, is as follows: SAVISQKPSRDICQRGTSLTIQCQVDSQVTMMFWYRQQPGQSLTLIATANQGSEATYESGFVIDKFPISRPNLTFSTLTVSNMSPEDSSIYLCGAPGQGSGYTFGSGTRLTVV.

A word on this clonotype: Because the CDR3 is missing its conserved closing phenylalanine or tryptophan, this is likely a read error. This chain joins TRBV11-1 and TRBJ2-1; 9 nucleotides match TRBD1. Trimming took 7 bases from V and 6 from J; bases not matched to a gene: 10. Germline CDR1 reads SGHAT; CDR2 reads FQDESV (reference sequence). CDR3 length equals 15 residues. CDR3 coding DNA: TGTGCCAGCAATGAGGGACAGGGTCTTTCCAATGAGCAGTTCTCC. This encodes CASNEGQGLSNEQFS.

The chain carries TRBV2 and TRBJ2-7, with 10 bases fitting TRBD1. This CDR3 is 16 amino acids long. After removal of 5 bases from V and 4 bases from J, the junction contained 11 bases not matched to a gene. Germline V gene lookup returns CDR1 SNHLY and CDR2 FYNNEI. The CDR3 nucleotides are TGTGCCAGCAGTAGGCTGAGACAGGGGGCACGGTACGAGCAGTACTTC. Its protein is CASSRLRQGARYEQYF. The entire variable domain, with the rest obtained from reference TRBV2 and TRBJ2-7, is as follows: EPEVTQTPSHQVTQMGQEVILRCVPISNHLYFYWYRQILGQKVEFLVSFYNNEISEKSEIFDDQFSVERPDGSNFTLKIRSTKLEDSAMYFCASSRLRQGARYEQYFGPGTRLTVT.

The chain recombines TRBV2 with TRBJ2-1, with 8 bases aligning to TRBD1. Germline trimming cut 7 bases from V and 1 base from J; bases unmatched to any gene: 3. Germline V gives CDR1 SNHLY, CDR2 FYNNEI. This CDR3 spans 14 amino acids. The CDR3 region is CASNDRGSYNEQFF. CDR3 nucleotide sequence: TGTGCCAGCAATGACAGGGGATCCTACAATGAGCAGTTCTTC.

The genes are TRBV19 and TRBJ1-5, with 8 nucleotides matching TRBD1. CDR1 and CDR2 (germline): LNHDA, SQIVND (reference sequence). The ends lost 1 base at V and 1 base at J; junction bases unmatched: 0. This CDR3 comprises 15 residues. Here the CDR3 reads CASSIGTGSNQPQHF. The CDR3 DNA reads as TGTGCCAGTAGTATAGGGACAGGGAGCAATCAGCCCCAGCATTTT.

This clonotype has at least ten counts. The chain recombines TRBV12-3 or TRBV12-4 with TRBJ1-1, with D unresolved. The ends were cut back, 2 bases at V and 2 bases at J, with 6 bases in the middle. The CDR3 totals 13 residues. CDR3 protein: CASSLTDNTEAFF. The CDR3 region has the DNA TGTGCCAGCAGTTTAACGGACAACACTGAAGCTTTCTTT.

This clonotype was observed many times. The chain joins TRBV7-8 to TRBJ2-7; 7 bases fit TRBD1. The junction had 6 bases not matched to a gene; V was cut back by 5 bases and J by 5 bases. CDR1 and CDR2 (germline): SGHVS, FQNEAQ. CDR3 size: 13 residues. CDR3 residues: CASSRGTADEQYF. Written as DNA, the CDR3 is TGTGCCAGCAGCCGTGGGACAGCGGACGAGCAGTACTTC.

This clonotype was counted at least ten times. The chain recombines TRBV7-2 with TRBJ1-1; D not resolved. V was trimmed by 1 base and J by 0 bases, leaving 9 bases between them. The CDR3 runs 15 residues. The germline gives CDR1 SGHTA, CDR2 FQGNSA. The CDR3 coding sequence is TGTGCCAGCAGCTTAGATGGGGATTTGAACACTGAAGCTTTCTTT. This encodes CASSLDGDLNTEAFF.

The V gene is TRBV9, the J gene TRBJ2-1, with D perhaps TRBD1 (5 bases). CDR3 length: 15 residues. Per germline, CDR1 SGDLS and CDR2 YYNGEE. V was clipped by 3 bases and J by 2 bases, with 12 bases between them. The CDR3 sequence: CASSASGSPYNEQFF. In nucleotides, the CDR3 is TGTGCCAGCAGCGCTTCAGGGTCCCCCTACAATGAGCAGTTCTTC.

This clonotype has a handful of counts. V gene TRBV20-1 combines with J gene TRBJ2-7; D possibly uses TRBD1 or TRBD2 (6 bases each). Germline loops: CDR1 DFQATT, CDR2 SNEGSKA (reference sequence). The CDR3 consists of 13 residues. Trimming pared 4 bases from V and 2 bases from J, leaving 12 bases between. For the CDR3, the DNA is TGCAGTGCTATGGGGGGCTCCCCCTACGAGCAGTACTTC. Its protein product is CSAMGGSPYEQYF.

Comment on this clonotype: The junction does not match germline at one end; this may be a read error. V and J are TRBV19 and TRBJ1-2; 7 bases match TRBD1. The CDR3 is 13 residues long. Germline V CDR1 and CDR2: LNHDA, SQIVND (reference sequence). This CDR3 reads CASSLGQPTGFTF. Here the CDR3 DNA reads TGTGCCAGTAGTTTGGGACAGCCTACGGGCTTCACCTTC. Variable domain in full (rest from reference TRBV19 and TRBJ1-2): DGGITQSPKYLFRKEGQNVTLSCEQNLNHDAMYWYRQDPGQGLRLIYYSQIVNDFQKGDIAEGYSVSREKKESFPLTVTSAQKNPTAFYLCASSLGQPTGFTFGSGTRLTVV.

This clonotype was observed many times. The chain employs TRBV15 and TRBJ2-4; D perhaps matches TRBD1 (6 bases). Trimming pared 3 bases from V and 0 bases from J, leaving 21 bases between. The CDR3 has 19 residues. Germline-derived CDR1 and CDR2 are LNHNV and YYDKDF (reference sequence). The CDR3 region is CATSRKGTDRQLAKNIQYF. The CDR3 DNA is TGTGCCACCAGCAGGAAAGGGACGGACAGACAACTAGCCAAAAACATTCAGTACTTC.

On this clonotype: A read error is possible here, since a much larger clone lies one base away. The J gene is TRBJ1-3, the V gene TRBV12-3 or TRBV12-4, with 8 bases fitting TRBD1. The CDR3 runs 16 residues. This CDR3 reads CAGRSITTGVGNTIYF. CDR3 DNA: TGTGCCGGCAGATCCATAACGACAGGGGTTGGAAACACCATATATTTT.

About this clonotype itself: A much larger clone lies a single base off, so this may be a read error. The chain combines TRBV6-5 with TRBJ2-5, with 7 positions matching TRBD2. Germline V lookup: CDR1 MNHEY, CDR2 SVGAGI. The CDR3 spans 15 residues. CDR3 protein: CASSPGTTNQGTQYF. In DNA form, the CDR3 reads TGTGCCAGCAGTCCCGGGACTACCAACCAAGGGACCCAGTACTTC.

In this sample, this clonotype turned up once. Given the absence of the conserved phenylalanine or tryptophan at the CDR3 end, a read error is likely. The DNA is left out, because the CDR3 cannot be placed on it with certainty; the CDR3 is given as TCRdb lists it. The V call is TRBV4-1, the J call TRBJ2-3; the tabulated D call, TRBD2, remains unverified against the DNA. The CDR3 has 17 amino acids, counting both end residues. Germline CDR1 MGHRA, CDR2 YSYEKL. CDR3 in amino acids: CASSQDPSASGTDTQNI.

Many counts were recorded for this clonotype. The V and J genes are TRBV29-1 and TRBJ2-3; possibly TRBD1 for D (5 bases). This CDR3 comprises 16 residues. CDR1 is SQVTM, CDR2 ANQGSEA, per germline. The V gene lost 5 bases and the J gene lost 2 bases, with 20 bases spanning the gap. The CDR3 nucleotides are TGCAGCGTTATCCCCTTCAACAGGCAAATCACAGATACGCAGTATTTT. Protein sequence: CSVIPFNRQITDTQYF.

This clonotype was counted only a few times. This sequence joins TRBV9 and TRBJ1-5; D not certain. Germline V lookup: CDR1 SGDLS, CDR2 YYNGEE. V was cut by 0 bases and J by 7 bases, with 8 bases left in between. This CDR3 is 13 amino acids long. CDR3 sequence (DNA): TGTGCCAGCAGCGTAGAAGAGGGACAGCCCCAGCATTTT. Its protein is CASSVEEGQPQHF.

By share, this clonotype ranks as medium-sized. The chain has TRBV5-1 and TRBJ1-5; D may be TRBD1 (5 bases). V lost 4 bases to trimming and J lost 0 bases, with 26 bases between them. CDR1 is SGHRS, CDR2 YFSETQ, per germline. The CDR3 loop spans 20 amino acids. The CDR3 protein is CASSPGPVVGLGYSNQPQHF. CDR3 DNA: TGCGCCAGCAGCCCCGGGCCGGTTGTGGGGCTGGGGTATAGCAATCAGCCCCAGCATTTT.

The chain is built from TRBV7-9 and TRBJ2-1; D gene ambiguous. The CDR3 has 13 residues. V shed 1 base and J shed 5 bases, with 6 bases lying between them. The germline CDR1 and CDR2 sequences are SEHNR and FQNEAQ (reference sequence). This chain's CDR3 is CASSLVLNNEQFF. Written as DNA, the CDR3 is TGTGCCAGCAGCTTAGTCCTGAACAATGAGCAGTTCTTC.

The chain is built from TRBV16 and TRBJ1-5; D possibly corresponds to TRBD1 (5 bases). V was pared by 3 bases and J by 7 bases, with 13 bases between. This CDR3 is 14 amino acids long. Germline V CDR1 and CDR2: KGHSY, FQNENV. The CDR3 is CASSQESGRQPQHF. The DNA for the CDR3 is TGTGCCAGCAGCCAGGAGTCAGGGCGGCAGCCCCAGCATTTT.

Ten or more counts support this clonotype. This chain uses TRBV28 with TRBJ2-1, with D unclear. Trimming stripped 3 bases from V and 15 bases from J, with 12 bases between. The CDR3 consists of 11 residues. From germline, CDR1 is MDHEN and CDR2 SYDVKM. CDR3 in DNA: TGTGCCAGCAGTTTTAGCCCGAAACTGTTCTTC. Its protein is CASSFSPKLFF.

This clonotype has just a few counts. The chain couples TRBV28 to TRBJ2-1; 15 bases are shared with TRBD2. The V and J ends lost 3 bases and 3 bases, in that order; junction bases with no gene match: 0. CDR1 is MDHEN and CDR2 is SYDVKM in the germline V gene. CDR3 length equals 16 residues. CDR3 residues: CASSLGLAGGYNEQFF. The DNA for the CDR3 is TGTGCCAGCAGTTTGGGACTAGCGGGAGGCTACAATGAGCAGTTCTTC.

CDR3 in DNA: TGTGCCAGCAGCTTAGTGGGGGCGAATTACAATGAGCAGTTCTTC. Translation: CASSLVGANYNEQFF. J is TRBJ2-1 and V is TRBV7-2; maybe TRBD1 (6 bases). V was pared by 1 base and J by 4 bases, with 11 bases between. The CDR3 is 15 amino acids. Germline CDR1 is SGHTA and CDR2 is FQGNSA.

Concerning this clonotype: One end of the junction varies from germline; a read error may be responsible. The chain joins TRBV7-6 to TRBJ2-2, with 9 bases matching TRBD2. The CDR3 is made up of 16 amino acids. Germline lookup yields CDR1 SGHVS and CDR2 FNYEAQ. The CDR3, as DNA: TGTGCCAGCAGCTTCGGACTAGCGAGGAACCCCGGGGAGCTGTTTTTT. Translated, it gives CASSFGLARNPGELFF.

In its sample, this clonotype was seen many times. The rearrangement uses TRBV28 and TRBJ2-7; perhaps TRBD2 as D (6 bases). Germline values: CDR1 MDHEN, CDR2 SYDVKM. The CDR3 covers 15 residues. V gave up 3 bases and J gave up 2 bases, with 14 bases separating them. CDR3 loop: CASSFSPGGPYEQYF. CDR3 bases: TGTGCCAGCAGTTTCTCCCCCGGGGGTCCCTACGAGCAGTACTTC.

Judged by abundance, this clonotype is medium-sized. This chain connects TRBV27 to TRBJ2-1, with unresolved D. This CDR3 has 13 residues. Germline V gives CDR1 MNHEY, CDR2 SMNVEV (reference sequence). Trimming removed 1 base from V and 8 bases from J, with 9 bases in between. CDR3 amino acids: CASSLLGNYEQFF. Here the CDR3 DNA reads TGTGCCAGCAGTTTATTAGGGAATTATGAGCAGTTCTTC.